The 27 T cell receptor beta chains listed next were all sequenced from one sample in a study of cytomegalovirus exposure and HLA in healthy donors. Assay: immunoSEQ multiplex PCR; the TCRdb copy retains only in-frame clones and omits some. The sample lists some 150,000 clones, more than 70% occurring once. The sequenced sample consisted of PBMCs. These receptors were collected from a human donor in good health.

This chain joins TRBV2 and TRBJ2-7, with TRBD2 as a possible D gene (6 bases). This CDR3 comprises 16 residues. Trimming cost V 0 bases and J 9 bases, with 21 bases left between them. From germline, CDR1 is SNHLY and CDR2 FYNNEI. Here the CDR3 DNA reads TGTGCCAGCAGTGAAGCCCGCTGGGAGTCTAGCGTGTGGCAGTACTTC. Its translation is CASSEARWESSVWQYF.

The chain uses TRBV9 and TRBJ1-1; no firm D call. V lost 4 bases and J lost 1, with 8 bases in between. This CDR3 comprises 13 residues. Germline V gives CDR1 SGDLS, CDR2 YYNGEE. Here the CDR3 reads CASSLTSNTEAFF. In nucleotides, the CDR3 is TGTGCCAGCAGCCTGACATCGAACACTGAAGCTTTCTTT.

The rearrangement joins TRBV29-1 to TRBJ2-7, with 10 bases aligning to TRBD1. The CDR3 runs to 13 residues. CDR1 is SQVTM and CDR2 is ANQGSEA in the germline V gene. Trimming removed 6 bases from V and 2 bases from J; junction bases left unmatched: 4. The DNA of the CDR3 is TGCAGCGTGGGAGGGACAGGGGCCTACGAGCAGTACTTC. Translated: CSVGGTGAYEQYF.

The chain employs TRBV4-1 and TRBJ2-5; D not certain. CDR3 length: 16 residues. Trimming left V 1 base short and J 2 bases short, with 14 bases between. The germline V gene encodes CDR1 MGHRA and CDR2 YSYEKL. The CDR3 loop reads CASSQGTASFQETQYF. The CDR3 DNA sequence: TGCGCCAGCAGCCAAGGAACAGCTTCCTTTCAAGAGACCCAGTACTTC.

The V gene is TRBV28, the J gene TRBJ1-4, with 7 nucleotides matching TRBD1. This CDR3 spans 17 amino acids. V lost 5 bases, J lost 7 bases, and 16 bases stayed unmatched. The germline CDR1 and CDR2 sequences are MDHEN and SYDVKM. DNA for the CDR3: TGTGCCAGCAGTCCGAGTTATACTCGGACAGGCGGTGAAAAACTGTTTTTT. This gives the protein CASSPSYTRTGGEKLFF.

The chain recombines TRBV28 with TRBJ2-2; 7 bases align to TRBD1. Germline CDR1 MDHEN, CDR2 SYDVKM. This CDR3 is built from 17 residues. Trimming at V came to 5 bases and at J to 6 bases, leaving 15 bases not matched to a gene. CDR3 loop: CASSASTGQLRAGELFF. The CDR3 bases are TGTGCCAGCAGTGCTAGCACGGGACAGTTACGGGCCGGGGAGCTGTTTTTT.

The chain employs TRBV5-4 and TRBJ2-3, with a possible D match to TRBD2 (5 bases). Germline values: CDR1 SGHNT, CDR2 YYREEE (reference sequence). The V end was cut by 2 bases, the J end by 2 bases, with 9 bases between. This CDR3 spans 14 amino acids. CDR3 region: CASSFSGTTDTQYF. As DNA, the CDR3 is TGTGCCAGCAGCTTCAGCGGAACCACAGATACGCAGTATTTT.

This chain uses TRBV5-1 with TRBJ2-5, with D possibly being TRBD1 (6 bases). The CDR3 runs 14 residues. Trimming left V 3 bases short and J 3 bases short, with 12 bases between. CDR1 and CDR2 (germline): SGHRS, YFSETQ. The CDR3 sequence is CASSSQGTKETQYF. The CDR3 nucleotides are TGCGCCAGCAGCTCACAAGGGACAAAAGAGACCCAGTACTTC.

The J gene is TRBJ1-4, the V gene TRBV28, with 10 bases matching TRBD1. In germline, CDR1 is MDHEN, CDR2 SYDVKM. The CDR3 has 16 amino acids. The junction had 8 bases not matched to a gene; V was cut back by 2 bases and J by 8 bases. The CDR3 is CASSLGDGTGVEKLFF. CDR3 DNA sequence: TGTGCCAGCAGTTTAGGAGACGGGACAGGGGTGGAAAAACTGTTTTTT.

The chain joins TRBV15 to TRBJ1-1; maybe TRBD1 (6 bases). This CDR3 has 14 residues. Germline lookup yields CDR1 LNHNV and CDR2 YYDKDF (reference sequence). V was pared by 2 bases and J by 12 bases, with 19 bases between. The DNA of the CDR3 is TGTGCCACCAGCAGAAAGATAGGACAGACCGCCTCTTTCTTT. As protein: CATSRKIGQTASFF.

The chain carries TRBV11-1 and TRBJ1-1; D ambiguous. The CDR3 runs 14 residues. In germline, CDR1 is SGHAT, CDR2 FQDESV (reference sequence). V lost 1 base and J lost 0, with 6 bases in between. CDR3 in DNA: TGTGCCAGCAGCTTAGACACCCTGAACACTGAAGCTTTCTTT. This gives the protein CASSLDTLNTEAFF.

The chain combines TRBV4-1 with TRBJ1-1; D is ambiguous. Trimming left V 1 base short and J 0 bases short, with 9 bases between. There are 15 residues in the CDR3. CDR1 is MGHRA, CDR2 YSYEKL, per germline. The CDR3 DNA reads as TGCGCCAGCAGCCAAGTCTCAGGCCTGAACACTGAAGCTTTCTTT. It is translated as CASSQVSGLNTEAFF.

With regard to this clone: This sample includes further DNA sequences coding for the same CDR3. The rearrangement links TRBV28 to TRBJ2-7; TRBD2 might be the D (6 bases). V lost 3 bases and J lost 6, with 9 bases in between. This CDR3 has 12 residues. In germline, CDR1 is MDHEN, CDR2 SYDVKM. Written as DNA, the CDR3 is TGTGCCAGCAGTTTGGCCGGGGGCGAGCAGTACTTC. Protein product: CASSLAGGEQYF.

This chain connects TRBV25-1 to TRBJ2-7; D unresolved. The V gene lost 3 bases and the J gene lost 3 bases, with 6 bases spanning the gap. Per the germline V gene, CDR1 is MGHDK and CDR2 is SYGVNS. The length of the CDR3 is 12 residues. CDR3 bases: TGTGCCAGCAGTGACCCGTACTACGAGCAGTACTTC. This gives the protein CASSDPYYEQYF.

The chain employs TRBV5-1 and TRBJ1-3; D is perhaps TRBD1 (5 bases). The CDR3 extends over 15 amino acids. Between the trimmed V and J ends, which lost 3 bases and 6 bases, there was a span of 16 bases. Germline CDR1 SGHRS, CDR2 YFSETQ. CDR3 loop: CASSSGGTESNTIYF. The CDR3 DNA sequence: TGCGCCAGCAGCTCCGGGGGGACGGAATCAAACACCATATATTTT.

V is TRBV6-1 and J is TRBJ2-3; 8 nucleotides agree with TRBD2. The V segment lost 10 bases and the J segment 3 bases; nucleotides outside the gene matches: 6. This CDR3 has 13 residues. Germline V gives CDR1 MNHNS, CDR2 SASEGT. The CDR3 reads CATREVLTDTQYF. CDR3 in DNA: TGTGCCACGCGGGAGGTGTTGACAGATACGCAGTATTTT.

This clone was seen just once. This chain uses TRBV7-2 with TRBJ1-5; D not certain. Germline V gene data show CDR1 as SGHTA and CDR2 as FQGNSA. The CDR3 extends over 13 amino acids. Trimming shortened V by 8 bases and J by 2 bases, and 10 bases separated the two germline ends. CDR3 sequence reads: CASAGRRNQPQHF. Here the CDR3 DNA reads TGTGCCAGCGCTGGCAGGCGCAATCAGCCCCAGCATTTT. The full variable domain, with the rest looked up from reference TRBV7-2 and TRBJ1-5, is GAGVSQSPSNKVTEKGKDVELRCDPISGHTALYWYRQSLGQGLEFLIYFQGNSAPDKSGLPSDRFSAERTGGSVSTLTIQRTQQEDSAVYLCASAGRRNQPQHFGDGTRLSIL.

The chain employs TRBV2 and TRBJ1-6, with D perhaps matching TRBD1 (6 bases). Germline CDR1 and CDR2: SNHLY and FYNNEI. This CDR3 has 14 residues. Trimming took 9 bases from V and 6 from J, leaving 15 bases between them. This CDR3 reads CARAQDSANSPLHF. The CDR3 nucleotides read TGTGCCAGAGCTCAGGACAGCGCTAATTCACCCCTCCACTTT.

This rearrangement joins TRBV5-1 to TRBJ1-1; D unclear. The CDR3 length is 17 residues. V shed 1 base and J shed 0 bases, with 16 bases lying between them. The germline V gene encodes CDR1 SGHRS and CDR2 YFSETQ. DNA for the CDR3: TGCGCCAGCAGCTTGTTCGGACTCAATCGGATGAACACTGAAGCTTTCTTT. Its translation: CASSLFGLNRMNTEAFF.

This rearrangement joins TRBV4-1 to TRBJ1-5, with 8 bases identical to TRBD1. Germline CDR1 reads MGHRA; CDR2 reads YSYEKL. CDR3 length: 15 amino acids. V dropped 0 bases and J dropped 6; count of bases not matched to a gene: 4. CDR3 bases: TGCGCCAGCAGCCAAGATGGACAGGGAGTTCAGCCCCAGCATTTT. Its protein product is CASSQDGQGVQPQHF.

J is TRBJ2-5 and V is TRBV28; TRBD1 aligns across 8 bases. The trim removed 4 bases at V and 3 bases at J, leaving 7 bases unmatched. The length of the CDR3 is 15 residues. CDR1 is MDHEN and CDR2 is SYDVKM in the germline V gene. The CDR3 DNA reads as TGTGCCAGCAGTTCCCACTCAGGGGGCGAAGAGACCCAGTACTTC. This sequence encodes CASSSHSGGEETQYF.

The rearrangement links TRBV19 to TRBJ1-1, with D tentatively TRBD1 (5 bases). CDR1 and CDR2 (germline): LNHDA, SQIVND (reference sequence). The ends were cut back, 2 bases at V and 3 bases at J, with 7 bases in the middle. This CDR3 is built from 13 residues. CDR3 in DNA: TGTGCCAGTAGTATACGGGGGGACACTGAAGCTTTCTTT. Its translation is CASSIRGDTEAFF.

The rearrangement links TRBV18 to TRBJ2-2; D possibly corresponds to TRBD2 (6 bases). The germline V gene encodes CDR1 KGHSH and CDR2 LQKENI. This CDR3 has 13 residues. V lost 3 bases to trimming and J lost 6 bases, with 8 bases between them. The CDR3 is CASSPPGAGELFF. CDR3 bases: TGTGCCAGCTCACCGCCGGGAGCCGGGGAGCTGTTTTTT.

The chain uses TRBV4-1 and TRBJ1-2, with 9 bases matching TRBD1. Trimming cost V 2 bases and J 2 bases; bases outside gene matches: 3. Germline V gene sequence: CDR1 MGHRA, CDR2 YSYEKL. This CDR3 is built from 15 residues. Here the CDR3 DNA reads TGCGCCAGCAGCCAATCCGGGACAGGGAACTATGGCTACACCTTC. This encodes CASSQSGTGNYGYTF.

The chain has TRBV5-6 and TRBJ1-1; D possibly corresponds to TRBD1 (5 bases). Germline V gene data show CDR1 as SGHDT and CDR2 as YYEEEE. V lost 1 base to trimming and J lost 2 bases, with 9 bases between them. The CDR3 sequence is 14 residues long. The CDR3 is CASSLRGLNTEAFF. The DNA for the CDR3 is TGTGCCAGCAGCTTGCGGGGACTTAACACTGAAGCTTTCTTT.

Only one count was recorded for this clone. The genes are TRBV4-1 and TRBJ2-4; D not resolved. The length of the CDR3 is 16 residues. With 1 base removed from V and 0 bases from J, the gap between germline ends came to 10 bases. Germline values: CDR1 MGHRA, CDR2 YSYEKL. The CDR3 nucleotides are TGCGCCAGCAGCCAAGTTGATCGCGGAGCCAAAAACATTCAGTACTTC. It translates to CASSQVDRGAKNIQYF.

The CDR3 DNA is TGTGCCAGCAGCTGGACCGGGACAGGGGAGGACGAGCAGTACTTC. Translation: CASSWTGTGEDEQYF. This chain connects TRBV5-8 to TRBJ2-7; 10 nucleotides agree with TRBD1. Trimming took 3 bases from V and 5 from J; bases not matched to a gene: 8. This CDR3 is built from 15 residues. Germline lookup yields CDR1 SGHTS and CDR2 YDEGEE. Supplemented by reference TRBV5-8 and TRBJ2-7, the full variable domain reads EAGVTQSPTHLIKTRGQQATLRCSPISGHTSVYWYQQALGLGLQFLLWYDEGEERNRGNFPPRFSGRQFPNYSSELNVNALELEDSALYLCASSWTGTGEDEQYFGPGTRLTVT.